One and the same sample provided the 3 T cell receptor beta chains below, sequenced in a study of shared clonotypes between healthy human individuals. Method: immunoSEQ multiplex PCR; TCRdb's copy keeps in-frame clones and lacks some. The sample contains millions of clones, about 95% of which appear only once. Material for sequencing was naive CD4+ T cells sorted from blood. The subset is: CD45RA+ positively selected. These receptors were taken from a man between 18 and 29 years old in good health.

The chain couples TRBV16 to TRBJ2-7; maybe TRBD1 (6 bases). The CDR3 consists of 15 residues. The germline CDR1 and CDR2 sequences are KGHSY and FQNENV. V was cut by 4 bases and J by 3 bases, with 16 bases left in between. The CDR3 DNA reads TGTGCCAGCAGCCCTTCAGGGGACCACTACTACGAGCAGTACTTC. Translating it yields CASSPSGDHYYEQYF.

In its sample, this clone was seen once. The chain uses TRBV18 and TRBJ1-6, with 7 bases aligning to TRBD1. CDR1 and CDR2 (germline): KGHSH, LQKENI. The V gene end was trimmed by 3 bases and the J gene end by 6 bases; junction bases not matched to a gene: 5. The CDR3 extends over 15 amino acids. This CDR3 is CASSPQTGTNSPLHF. The CDR3 DNA reads as TGTGCCAGCTCACCCCAGACAGGGACTAATTCACCCCTCCACTTT.

The chain carries TRBV6-5 and TRBJ2-2; tentative D call: TRBD2 (5 bases). Between the trimmed V and J ends, which lost 0 bases and 7 bases, there was a span of 9 bases. Germline V gene data show CDR1 as MNHEY and CDR2 as SVGAGI. The CDR3 extends over 14 amino acids. In nucleotides, the CDR3 is TGTGCCAGCAGTTACTCGAACGGGAACGGGGAGCTGTTTTTT. Translated, it gives CASSYSNGNGELFF.